The 10 T cell receptor beta chains reported below all come from one sample, sequenced in a study of T cell clonality in common variable immunodeficiency. Sequencing used immunoSEQ multiplex PCR; TCRdb keeps in-frame clones, though not all of them. The sample includes roughly 50,000 clones, none of them occurring once. The sample taken for sequencing was peripheral blood mononuclear cells. These receptors originate from a person aged 18 to 75 in good health.

This clone was detected many times. The read is 3 residues too short to cover the CDR3 end, so that end is filled in from the germline J gene. V is TRBV5-4 and J is TRBJ2-7; 7 bases match TRBD1. Per the germline V gene, CDR1 is SGHNT and CDR2 is YYREEE (reference sequence). The CDR3 has 15 amino acids. V shed 4 bases, J shed 0 bases, and the junction held 7 bases outside the gene matches. The CDR3 protein is CASSTTGAHSYEQYF. The part of the CDR3 DNA that was read is TGTGCCAGCAGCACTACAGGGGCCCACTCCTACGAG.

This clone has at least ten counts. The read ends 3 residues shy of where the CDR3 ends; the end is completed using the germline J gene. The rearrangement joins TRBV2 to TRBJ2-2; D unresolved. There are 12 residues in the CDR3. The ends were cut back, 4 bases at V and 3 bases at J, with 3 bases in the middle. The V gene's germline CDR1 is SNHLY and CDR2 FYNNEI. The CDR3 bases that were read are TGTGCCAGCAGTGCGGACACCGGGGAG. The encoded protein is CASSADTGE. Given in full, the CDR3 is CASSADTGELFF.

On this clone itself: The read ends 3 residues early relative to the CDR3; the germline J gene fills the gap. The chain links TRBV7-9 to TRBJ1-2; possible D gene TRBD1, 6 bases. Trimming stripped 1 base from V and 4 bases from J, with 13 bases between. This CDR3 comprises 15 residues. CDR1 is SEHNR and CDR2 is FQNEAQ in the germline V gene (reference sequence). The CDR3 DNA, read in part, is TGTGCCAGCAGCTTAGATGGGGGCCCACGCTATGGC. Protein product: CASSLDGGPRYG. The entire CDR3 sequence reads CASSLDGGPRYGYTF.

On this clone: With the read ending 3 residues before the CDR3 end, the germline J gene is used to fill in that end. V gene TRBV18 combines with J gene TRBJ2-7; 9 bases map to TRBD2. Trimming at V came to 4 bases and at J to 3 bases, leaving 16 bases not matched to a gene. There are 18 residues in the CDR3. Germline CDR1 is KGHSH and CDR2 is LQKENI. The sequenced CDR3 bases are TGTGCCAGCTCACTAACCGGGGTAGCGGGAGTCCCCCTCTACGAG. It yields the protein CASSLTGVAGVPLYE. The full CDR3 protein reads CASSLTGVAGVPLYEQYF.

This clone was observed at least ten times. The sequenced fragment ends 3 residues before the CDR3 boundary, so the rest is inferred from the germline J gene. The rearrangement uses TRBV20-1 and TRBJ1-3, with D unclear. Trimming pared 6 bases from V and 0 bases from J, leaving 15 bases between. The CDR3 has 15 residues. The V gene's germline CDR1 is DFQATT and CDR2 SNEGSKA (reference sequence). CDR3 sequence: CSAPGAGSSGNTIYF. The CDR3 DNA, read in part, is TGCAGTGCCCCCGGTGCAGGTTCCTCTGGAAACACC.

The table lists this clone with a few counts. The CDR3 end lies 3 residues beyond the end of the read and is filled in from the germline J gene. J is TRBJ2-5 and V is TRBV7-8; 11 positions agree with TRBD2. J gave up 5 bases and V 5 bases, and 7 bases lay outside the gene matches. The CDR3 runs 15 residues. Germline V CDR1 and CDR2: SGHVS, FQNEAQ. CDR3 sequence: CASSPASGRRETQYF. Partial CDR3 DNA: TGTGCCAGCAGCCCAGCTAGCGGGAGGCGGGAGACC.

To note about this clone: The read ends 3 residues before the CDR3 terminus; that terminus is restored from the germline J gene. The chain links TRBV5-1 to TRBJ2-1, with 11 bases matching TRBD1. With 0 bases clipped from V and 6 bases from J, the junction kept 2 bases outside the gene matches. The germline CDR1 and CDR2 sequences are SGHRS and YFSETQ. This CDR3 has 15 amino acids. CDR3 residues: CASSLGTGGRNEQFF. CDR3 bases read: TGCGCCAGCAGCTTGGGGACAGGGGGCCGCAATGAG.

This clone was counted ten times or more. The read falls 3 residues short of the CDR3 end, and the missing part is taken from the germline J gene. V is TRBV2 and J is TRBJ1-6; 7 bases match TRBD1. The CDR3 covers 16 residues. The V segment lost 6 bases and the J segment 0 bases; nucleotides outside the gene matches: 5. Looked up from germline, CDR1 is SNHLY and CDR2 is FYNNEI. CDR3 DNA, as far as it was read: TGTGCCAGCAGCGACAGGGTTGTCTCCTATAATTCACCC. It codes for CASSDRVVSYNSP. The whole CDR3 region reads CASSDRVVSYNSPLHF.

This clone was recorded many times. The sequenced fragment ends 3 residues before the CDR3 boundary, so the rest is inferred from the germline J gene. The rearrangement joins TRBV20-1 to TRBJ2-1; 12 bases are a match to TRBD2. The germline V gene encodes CDR1 DFQATT and CDR2 SNEGSKA (reference sequence). With V trimmed by 7 bases and J by 5 bases, 6 bases remained unmatched. This CDR3 has 14 amino acids. The CDR3 DNA, read in part, is TGCAGTGGTCGACTAGCGGGAGAGGACAATGAG. It is translated as CSGRLAGEDNE. The whole CDR3 protein is CSGRLAGEDNEQFF.

In this sample, this clone turned up many times. The CDR3 DNA, read in part, is TGTGCCAGCAGTAGCGGGCAGGTCACTGAA. Its protein product is CASSSGQVTE. The CDR3 as a whole reads CASSSGQVTEAFF. V gene TRBV12-3 or TRBV12-4 combines with J gene TRBJ1-1, with unresolved D. The read is 3 residues too short to cover the CDR3 end, so that end is filled in from the germline J gene. V lost 5 bases and J 4 bases, leaving 11 bases between the germline ends. The CDR3 has 13 residues.